Below are 13 T cell receptor beta chains sequenced from a single sample in a study of shared T cell receptors in the human thymus. Using immunoSEQ multiplex PCR, the repertoire was profiled, and TCRdb retains in-frame clones only, with some absent. The sample lists hundreds of thousands of clones, about 89% occurring once. These data also featured in a second study, about human thymus T cells.

The sequencing input was thymocytes. The receptors were sampled from a boy younger than two with a congenital heart defect.

The chain employs TRBV6-6 and TRBJ2-4; a possible D gene is TRBD2 (7 bases). Germline V CDR1 and CDR2: MNHNY, SVGAGI (reference sequence). This CDR3 is built from 14 residues. The V end was cut by 11 bases, the J end by 9 bases, with 23 bases between. CDR3 sequence reads: CAATGGRGQGIQYF. CDR3 nucleotides: TGTGCCGCAACGGGGGGCCGTGGACAAGGCATTCAGTACTTC.

This clone was seen only once. The same CDR3 is also encoded by other DNA sequences in this sample. The genes are TRBV28 and TRBJ1-6; TRBD1 matches 9 bases. Germline-derived CDR1 and CDR2 are MDHEN and SYDVKM. V trimming: 2 bases; J trimming: 13 bases; junction bases outside the gene matches: 15. The length of the CDR3 is 17 residues. CDR3 sequence (DNA): TGTGCCAGCAGTTTAAAGTGGGGGACAGGGAGGGGCTCCCCCCTCCACTTT. Translation: CASSLKWGTGRGSPLHF.

This clone was recorded once. The chain is built from TRBV21-1 and TRBJ2-1; no check of the table's D call, TRBD1, against the DNA was made. TRBV21-1 is shown as a pseudogene. This CDR3 has 12 residues. CDR3: CASSKGGGEQFF. CDR3 nucleotide sequence: TGTGCCAGCAGCAAAGGGGGCGGTGAGCAGTTCTTC.

The CDR3 DNA reads TGTGCCAGCAGCGTAATCCCGGGACTCCCAAAGGAAAAACTGTTTTTT. This gives the protein CASSVIPGLPKEKLFF. V is TRBV7-6 and J is TRBJ1-4; possible D gene TRBD1, 5 bases. The CDR3 is 16 amino acids. V was clipped by 5 bases and J by 8 bases, with 21 bases between them. The germline V gene encodes CDR1 SGHVS and CDR2 FNYEAQ.

V usage is TRBV28 and J usage is TRBJ1-4; the D gene is possibly TRBD1 (6 bases). Trimming removed 10 bases from V and 8 bases from J, with 23 bases in between. CDR3 length equals 15 residues. Germline CDR1 is MDHEN and CDR2 is SYDVKM. This CDR3 reads CATREYRGAPEKLFF. The CDR3 nucleotides read TGTGCCACCCGGGAATATCGGGGGGCGCCGGAAAAACTGTTTTTT. Looking up the rest from reference TRBV28 and TRBJ1-4 gives the full variable domain: DVKVTQSSRYLVKRTGEKVFLECVQDMDHENMFWYRQDPGLGLRLIYFSYDVKMKEKGDIPEGYSVSREKKERFSLILESASTNQTSMYLCATREYRGAPEKLFFGSGTQLSVL.

The rearrangement links TRBV5-1 to TRBJ1-2; TRBD1 matches at 10 bases. The V segment lost 4 bases and the J segment 4 bases; nucleotides outside the gene matches: 7. From germline, CDR1 is SGHRS and CDR2 YFSETQ. The CDR3 runs to 15 residues. CDR3 nucleotides: TGCGCCAGCAGCGGAGGGACAGGGGCGTTCTATGGCTACACCTTC. This codes for CASSGGTGAFYGYTF. Full variable domain (remainder filled in from reference TRBV5-1 and TRBJ1-2): KAGVTQTPRYLIKTRGQQVTLSCSPISGHRSVSWYQQTPGQGLQFLFEYFSETQRNKGNFPGRFSGRQFSNSRSEMNVSTLELGDSALYLCASSGGTGAFYGYTFGSGTRLTVV.

This sequence joins TRBV28 and TRBJ1-1, with 7 bases that match TRBD1. Germline CDR1 MDHEN, CDR2 SYDVKM. Trimming took 1 base from V and 5 from J; bases not matched to a gene: 13. The CDR3 has 17 amino acids. This CDR3 reads CASSLSPGGTVWTEAFF. In nucleotides, the CDR3 is TGTGCCAGCAGTTTATCGCCAGGGGGGACGGTGTGGACTGAAGCTTTCTTT. Filled out from reference TRBV28 and TRBJ1-1, the complete variable domain reads DVKVTQSSRYLVKRTGEKVFLECVQDMDHENMFWYRQDPGLGLRLIYFSYDVKMKEKGDIPEGYSVSREKKERFSLILESASTNQTSMYLCASSLSPGGTVWTEAFFGQGTRLTVV.

The chain combines TRBV6-5 with TRBJ1-5; 8 bases align to TRBD1. Germline loops: CDR1 MNHEY, CDR2 SVGAGI. Unmatched junction bases numbered 6, after V lost 5 bases and J lost 6 bases. The CDR3 has 14 amino acids. CDR3 coding DNA: TGTGCCAGCAGTCTTACAGGGGGGGGTCAGCCCCAGCATTTT. Translated: CASSLTGGGQPQHF.

V is TRBV7-9 and J is TRBJ2-6; a weak D match, TRBD2 (6 bases). The germline CDR1 and CDR2 sequences are SEHNR and FQNEAQ (reference sequence). CDR3 length equals 18 residues. The V and J ends lost 5 bases and 1 base respectively, with 18 bases between them. The CDR3 region is CASSIKEGKGSGANVLTF. CDR3 in DNA: TGTGCCAGCAGCATTAAGGAGGGGAAGGGATCTGGGGCCAACGTCCTGACTTTC. The variable domain in full, with the rest retrieved from reference TRBV7-9 and TRBJ2-6, is DTGVSQNPRHKITKRGQNVTFRCDPISEHNRLYWYRQTLGQGPEFLTYFQNEAQLEKSRLLSDRFSAERPKGSFSTLEIQRTEQGDSAMYLCASSIKEGKGSGANVLTFGAGSRLTVL.

The chain is built from TRBV6-5 and TRBJ2-5; 9 bases fit TRBD2. The trim removed 5 bases at V and 0 bases at J, leaving 4 bases unmatched. Per germline, CDR1 MNHEY and CDR2 SVGAGI. The CDR3 is 15 amino acids. The CDR3 sequence: CASSRSGRYQETQYF. The CDR3 nucleotides read TGTGCCAGCAGTCGAAGCGGGAGGTACCAAGAGACCCAGTACTTC.

The chain combines TRBV5-1 with TRBJ2-5; a weak D match, TRBD2 (5 bases). The end of the DNA is better explained by TRBJ2-7, so the J call may be wrong. Germline loops: CDR1 SGHRS, CDR2 YFSETQ. There are 13 residues in the CDR3. This chain's CDR3 is CASSLAGLNEQYF. CDR3 DNA sequence: TGCGCCAGCAGCTTGGCGGGGTTAAACGAGCAGTACTTC.

The chain has TRBV13 and TRBJ2-1; 7 bases agree with TRBD2. The CDR3 loop spans 14 amino acids. V gave up 5 bases and J gave up 4 bases; unmatched junction bases: 5. The germline V gene has CDR1 PRHDT and CDR2 FYEKMQ (reference sequence). For the CDR3, the DNA is TGTGCCAGCAGCAGAGGACTAGATTACAATGAGCAGTTCTTC. The encoded protein is CASSRGLDYNEQFF.

The chain has TRBV5-6 and TRBJ2-7; D not certain. V was shortened by 0 bases and J by 6 bases, with 10 bases between the two germline ends. The CDR3 is 13 residues long. Per the germline V gene, CDR1 is SGHDT and CDR2 is YYEEEE. CDR3 sequence (DNA): TGTGCCAGCAGCTTGGTTCCCAGGCGCGAGCAGTACTTC. It yields the protein CASSLVPRREQYF. Together with reference TRBV5-6 and TRBJ2-7, the CDR3 gives the full variable domain: DAGVTQSPTHLIKTRGQQVTLRCSPKSGHDTVSWYQQALGQGPQFIFQYYEEEERQRGNFPDRFSGHQFPNYSSELNVNALLLGDSALYLCASSLVPRREQYFGPGTRLTVT.